This T cell receptor (beta chain) came from a study of blood T cell repertoires in COVID-19. At the level of the study: Researchers got acute and convalescent COVID-19 samples from the United States, Italy and Spain. Nucleic acid was either cDNA or gDNA, and it came from T cells, B-cell-depleted T cells, or PBMCs.

Germline CDR1 SEHNR, CDR2 FQNEAQ (reference sequence). This CDR3 region has 16 residues. J was trimmed by 5 bases and V by 4 bases; bases with no gene match: 11. TCRdb's copy holds only in-frame clones and misses some; the assay was immunoSEQ multiplex PCR. Of 350,000 or so clones listed, about 83% were seen once; the top ten hold 3%. This receptor was identified in a man under 40 with active or convalescent COVID-19. Sequencing was carried out using peripheral blood. The chain recombines TRBV7-9 with TRBJ1-2; TRBD1 matches 9 bases. In DNA form, the CDR3 reads TGTGCCAGCAGCTCCATACCGGACAGGGGAGGATATGGCTACACCTTC. Amino acid sequence: CASSSIPDRGGYGYTF.